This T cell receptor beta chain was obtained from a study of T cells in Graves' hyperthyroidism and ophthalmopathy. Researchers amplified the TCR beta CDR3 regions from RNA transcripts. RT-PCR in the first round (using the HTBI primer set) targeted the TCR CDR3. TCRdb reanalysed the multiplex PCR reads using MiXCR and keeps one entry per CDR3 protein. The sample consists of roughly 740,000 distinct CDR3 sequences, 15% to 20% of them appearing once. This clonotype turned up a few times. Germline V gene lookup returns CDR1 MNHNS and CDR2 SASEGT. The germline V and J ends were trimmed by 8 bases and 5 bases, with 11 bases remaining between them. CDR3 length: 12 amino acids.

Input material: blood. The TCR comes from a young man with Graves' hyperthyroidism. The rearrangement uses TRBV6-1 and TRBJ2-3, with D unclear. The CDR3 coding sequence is TGTGCCAGCGGGAAGTTCCTAGATACGCAGTATTTT. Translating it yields CASGKFLDTQYF.